Following are 20 T cell receptor beta chains from one sample sequenced in a study of blood T cell repertoires in COVID-19. Assay: immunoSEQ multiplex PCR; the TCRdb copy retains only in-frame clones and omits some. This sample has about 75,000 clones, with about four fifths found just once. The material sequenced was peripheral blood. The source of these receptors is a woman of 80 years or more with active or convalescent COVID-19.

The genes are TRBV3-1 (or the pseudogene TRBV3-2) and TRBJ1-5; TRBD1 agrees at 7 bases. Losses at the gene ends were 2 bases for V and 1 base for J; bases not matched to a gene: 2. CDR3 size: 15 residues. Germline V gene data show CDR1 as LGHDT and CDR2 as YNNKEL (reference sequence). The CDR3 spells CASSQTGVSNQPQHF. The CDR3 nucleotides are TGTGCCAGCAGCCAAACAGGGGTGAGCAATCAGCCCCAGCATTTT.

The gene calls are TRBV3-1 (or the pseudogene TRBV3-2) and TRBJ1-1; 9 bases match TRBD1. This CDR3 contains 15 residues. Germline V lookup: CDR1 LGHDT, CDR2 YNNKEL (reference sequence). Trimming at V came to 1 base and at J to 11 bases, leaving 11 bases not matched to a gene. CDR3 protein: CASSQVGTGYNKAFF. The CDR3 nucleotides read TGTGCCAGCAGCCAAGTGGGGACAGGGTACAACAAGGCTTTCTTT.

The rearrangement uses TRBV5-8 and TRBJ1-2; D is unclear. The germline V gene encodes CDR1 SGHTS and CDR2 YDEGEE. V was pared by 4 bases and J by 4 bases, with 17 bases between. The CDR3 is 15 residues long. The CDR3, as DNA: TGTGCCAGCAGCCAAGGATTGGCAGGCTTCTATGGCTACACCTTC. Translation gives CASSQGLAGFYGYTF.

The J gene is TRBJ2-5, the V gene TRBV28; 8 bases are a match to TRBD1. Trimming at V came to 4 bases and at J to 5 bases, leaving 9 bases not matched to a gene. This CDR3 contains 15 residues. Germline loops: CDR1 MDHEN, CDR2 SYDVKM. CDR3 sequence: CASSSPQGAWETQYF. In DNA, the CDR3 is TGTGCCAGCAGTTCCCCCCAGGGGGCGTGGGAGACCCAGTACTTC.

The chain employs TRBV28 and TRBJ1-4, with 8 bases identical to TRBD1. The ends lost 3 bases at V and 7 bases at J; junction bases unmatched: 10. This CDR3 spans 16 amino acids. Germline CDR1 and CDR2: MDHEN and SYDVKM. The CDR3 region is CASSLVTAGGSEKLFF. As DNA, the CDR3 is TGTGCCAGCAGTTTGGTAACGGCAGGGGGCAGTGAAAAACTGTTTTTT. Based on the CDR3 plus reference TRBV28 and TRBJ1-4, the full variable domain is DVKVTQSSRYLVKRTGEKVFLECVQDMDHENMFWYRQDPGLGLRLIYFSYDVKMKEKGDIPEGYSVSREKKERFSLILESASTNQTSMYLCASSLVTAGGSEKLFFGSGTQLSVL.

V gene TRBV7-9 combines with J gene TRBJ2-1; 10 nucleotides agree with TRBD2. Germline CDR1 and CDR2: SEHNR and FQNEAQ (reference sequence). This CDR3 has 19 residues. V dropped 2 bases and J dropped 0; count of bases not matched to a gene: 10. In DNA form, the CDR3 reads TGTGCCAGCAGCTTATGGACCAAGCGGGGGGGCGCCTCCTACAATGAGCAGTTCTTC. It yields the protein CASSLWTKRGGASYNEQFF. The whole variable domain, remainder taken from reference TRBV7-9 and TRBJ2-1, is DTGVSQNPRHKITKRGQNVTFRCDPISEHNRLYWYRQTLGQGPEFLTYFQNEAQLEKSRLLSDRFSAERPKGSFSTLEIQRTEQGDSAMYLCASSLWTKRGGASYNEQFFGPGTRLTVL.

This chain connects TRBV3-1 (or the pseudogene TRBV3-2) to TRBJ2-1, with TRBD1 as a possible D gene (5 bases). The CDR3 covers 11 residues. Trimming took off 4 bases at V and 9 bases at J, with 7 bases between the two ends. The germline gives CDR1 LGHDT, CDR2 YNNKEL (reference sequence). In DNA, the CDR3 is TGTGCCAGCAGCCGACAGAGTGAGCAGTTCTTC. Translating gives CASSRQSEQFF.

The chain joins TRBV15 to TRBJ2-5, with D perhaps matching TRBD2 (6 bases). The CDR3 is 13 residues long. The germline V gene has CDR1 LNHNV and CDR2 YYDKDF (reference sequence). The V gene lost 9 bases and the J gene lost 2 bases, with 13 bases spanning the gap. The CDR3 coding sequence is TGTGCCACACAGGCGGGAATACAAGAGACCCAGTACTTC. It is translated as CATQAGIQETQYF.

This clone has only a few counts. V gene TRBV2 combines with J gene TRBJ1-4; 7 nucleotides line up with TRBD1. Trimming took 6 bases from V and 5 from J; bases not matched to a gene: 12. This CDR3 has 16 amino acids. Germline V CDR1 and CDR2: SNHLY, FYNNEI. CDR3 in amino acids: CASRGYTGQTNEKLFF. The CDR3 nucleotides are TGTGCCAGCAGGGGATATACGGGACAGACAAATGAAAAACTGTTTTTT. Variable domain in full (rest from reference TRBV2 and TRBJ1-4): EPEVTQTPSHQVTQMGQEVILRCVPISNHLYFYWYRQILGQKVEFLVSFYNNEISEKSEIFDDQFSVERPDGSNFTLKIRSTKLEDSAMYFCASRGYTGQTNEKLFFGSGTQLSVL.

The rearrangement links TRBV3-1 (or the pseudogene TRBV3-2) to TRBJ2-2; 8 bases agree with TRBD2. Trimming at V came to 0 bases and at J to 4 bases, leaving 7 bases not matched to a gene. The CDR3 sequence is 17 residues long. Germline CDR1 reads LGHDT; CDR2 reads YNNKEL (reference sequence). The CDR3 loop reads CASSQDGVLAGTGELFF. The CDR3 nucleotides read TGTGCCAGCAGCCAAGATGGCGTGCTAGCGGGCACCGGGGAGCTGTTTTTT.

This sequence joins TRBV28 and TRBJ1-1, with TRBD1 matching 9 bases. The CDR3 is 19 residues long. The ends lost 6 bases at V and 7 bases at J; junction bases unmatched: 24. Germline V CDR1 and CDR2: MDHEN, SYDVKM. CDR3 DNA: TGTGCCAGCAGACCCCTGGGACAGGGAGTAGTATTAAGACTATTTGAAGCTTTCTTT. Its protein product is CASRPLGQGVVLRLFEAFF.

This clone occurred once. The chain combines TRBV4-3 with TRBJ2-3; D uncertain. Per germline, CDR1 LGHNA and CDR2 YSLEER. Trimming took 3 bases from V and 0 from J, leaving 10 bases between them. CDR3 length: 15 residues. The CDR3 region has the DNA TGCGCCAGCAGCCAGAGGAGAGACAGCACAGATACGCAGTATTTT. Translated, it gives CASSQRRDSTDTQYF.

This clone has a handful of counts. The chain employs TRBV11-2 and TRBJ2-7, with 7 bases that match TRBD1. CDR3 size: 15 residues. Germline V gives CDR1 SGHAT, CDR2 FQNNGV. V was clipped by 0 bases and J by 3 bases; unmatched bases: 5. The CDR3 here is CASSLDAAGGYEQYF. Written as DNA, the CDR3 is TGTGCCAGCAGCTTAGATGCGGCAGGGGGCTACGAGCAGTACTTC.

This clone was seen only a few times. This chain links TRBV3-1 (or the pseudogene TRBV3-2) with TRBJ1-5, with 7 bases lining up with TRBD1. J gave up 8 bases and V 2 bases, and 6 bases lay outside the gene matches. This CDR3 has 14 residues. Germline loops: CDR1 LGHDT, CDR2 YNNKEL (reference sequence). For the CDR3, the DNA is TGTGCCAGCAGCCAATACAGGGGACGGGAGCCCCAGCATTTT. Amino acid sequence: CASSQYRGREPQHF.

The chain joins TRBV5-5 to TRBJ2-2; D not resolved. The germline V gene has CDR1 SGHKS and CDR2 YYEKEE (reference sequence). Between the trimmed V and J ends, which lost 0 bases and 1 base, there was a span of 10 bases. CDR3 length: 16 residues. DNA for the CDR3: TGTGCCAGCAGCTTGGGTGATAGAGAGAACACCGGGGAGCTGTTTTTT. It codes for CASSLGDRENTGELFF. The full variable domain, rest sourced from reference TRBV5-5 and TRBJ2-2, is DAGVTQSPTHLIKTRGQQVTLRCSPISGHKSVSWYQQVLGQGPQFIFQYYEKEERGRGNFPDRFSARQFPNYSSELNVNALLLGDSALYLCASSLGDRENTGELFFGEGSRLTVL.

This clone appeared a few times. The chain uses TRBV11-3 and TRBJ2-7; D unresolved. V lost 0 bases to trimming and J lost 3 bases, with 12 bases between them. The length of the CDR3 is 15 residues. The V gene's germline CDR1 is SGHNT and CDR2 YENEEA. The CDR3 loop reads CASSLEPALRYEQYF. CDR3 DNA: TGTGCCAGCAGCTTAGAGCCAGCGCTCCGCTACGAGCAGTACTTC.

The chain carries TRBV6-1 and TRBJ2-1, with a possible D match to TRBD2 (5 bases). The ends were cut back, 1 base at V and 11 bases at J, with 6 bases in the middle. The CDR3 loop spans 11 amino acids. Germline CDR1 and CDR2: MNHNS and SASEGT. This CDR3 is CASSEVGKQFF. CDR3 DNA sequence: TGTGCCAGCAGTGAAGTCGGGAAGCAGTTCTTC.

The V gene is TRBV7-2, the J gene TRBJ1-2; D is possibly TRBD1 (6 bases). Germline CDR1 and CDR2: SGHTA and FQGNSA. The CDR3 has 13 residues. V dropped 4 bases and J dropped 7 bases, with 13 bases sitting between them. The CDR3 is CASSSQGMGGYTF. CDR3 DNA: TGTGCCAGCAGCTCCCAGGGGATGGGTGGCTACACCTTC.

This clone was detected once. V gene TRBV2 combines with J gene TRBJ1-4, with TRBD1 identical over 10 bases. CDR1 SNHLY and CDR2 FYNNEI come from the germline V gene. Losses at the gene ends were 8 bases for V and 7 bases for J; bases not matched to a gene: 7. This CDR3 has 14 residues. DNA of the CDR3: TGTGCCAGCGAGTTCGACAGGGGGCCTGAAAAACTGTTTTTT. Protein: CASEFDRGPEKLFF.

The rearrangement uses TRBV6-5 and TRBJ1-5, with no clear D. Germline V gene data show CDR1 as MNHEY and CDR2 as SVGAGI. The CDR3 is made up of 13 amino acids. V gave up 5 bases and J gave up 3 bases, with 8 bases separating them. CDR3 in amino acids: CASSRSFNQPQHF. DNA for the CDR3: TGTGCCAGCAGTAGGAGCTTCAATCAGCCCCAGCATTTT.